These T cell receptor beta chains were read from a single sample in a study of vaccination effects on CD4 cells after COVID-19. Clones were sequenced by immunoSEQ multiplex PCR, and TCRdb holds only the in-frame ones, with some missing. The top ten hold 2% to 2.5% of the sample, which has 72,000 or so clones, roughly 81% seen once. These TCRs are of unknown antigen specificity. The specimen comprised CD4+ T cells from PBMCs cultured without peptide, sampled after COVID-19 vaccination. The origin of the receptors is a human donor who received a COVID-19 vaccine. Each CDR3 is given without its conserved first and last residue. Each record gives: CDR3 protein, V gene, clone size, J gene, CDR3 length. Rows give clone size only sometimes, using once, few, many, or a class for an expanded clone.

CDR3 protein: ASSYSQTATNEKLF
V gene: TRBV6-6
clone size: -
J gene: TRBJ1-4
CDR3 length: 14

CDR3 protein: SVDSGTTMETQY
V gene: TRBV29-1
clone size: -
J gene: TRBJ2-5
CDR3 length: 12

CDR3 protein: ATSRTLGLAGETQY
V gene: TRBV15
clone size: -
J gene: TRBJ2-5
CDR3 length: 14

CDR3 protein: ASSLSRTSGQETQY
V gene: TRBV11-2
clone size: -
J gene: TRBJ2-5
CDR3 length: 14

CDR3 protein: ASSLGSAHSQETQY
V gene: TRBV5-1
clone size: -
J gene: TRBJ2-5
CDR3 length: 14

CDR3 protein: ASSLGLGAVETQY
V gene: TRBV5-1
clone size: -
J gene: TRBJ2-5
CDR3 length: 13

CDR3 protein: ASSIGDRGHSPLH
V gene: TRBV19
clone size: -
J gene: TRBJ1-6
CDR3 length: 13

CDR3 protein: ASTFITGDGTDTQY
V gene: TRBV5-6
clone size: -
J gene: TRBJ2-3
CDR3 length: 14

CDR3 protein: ASSQDSAGIENIQY
V gene: TRBV4-2
clone size: -
J gene: TRBJ2-4
CDR3 length: 14

CDR3 protein: ASSYSPGNYGYT
V gene: TRBV6-5
clone size: few
J gene: TRBJ1-2
CDR3 length: 12

CDR3 protein: ASSRFPGQGYNEQF
V gene: TRBV5-4
clone size: -
J gene: TRBJ2-1
CDR3 length: 14

CDR3 protein: ASSEYSMRPGGDTEAF
V gene: TRBV6-1
clone size: -
J gene: TRBJ1-1
CDR3 length: 16

CDR3 protein: ASSLLPPSNNSPLH
V gene: TRBV5-1
clone size: -
J gene: TRBJ1-6
CDR3 length: 14

CDR3 protein: ASSLSETQY
V gene: TRBV7-9
clone size: once
J gene: TRBJ2-5
CDR3 length: 9

CDR3 protein: ASSDYRGPKKEAF
V gene: TRBV9
clone size: -
J gene: TRBJ1-1
CDR3 length: 13

CDR3 protein: ASSLSGVGYT
V gene: TRBV12-3/TRBV12-4
clone size: -
J gene: TRBJ1-2
CDR3 length: 10

CDR3 protein: ASSLREGRAGTLF
V gene: TRBV7-2
clone size: -
J gene: TRBJ1-1
CDR3 length: 13

CDR3 protein: ASSYELDQPQH
V gene: TRBV7-2
clone size: -
J gene: TRBJ1-5
CDR3 length: 11

CDR3 protein: ASSPTHGPGGTETQY
V gene: TRBV18
clone size: -
J gene: TRBJ2-5
CDR3 length: 15

CDR3 protein: SVEEAQETQY
V gene: TRBV29-1
clone size: -
J gene: TRBJ2-5
CDR3 length: 10

CDR3 protein: ASGKASYNEQF
V gene: TRBV2
clone size: once
J gene: TRBJ2-1
CDR3 length: 11

CDR3 protein: ASRTGTSNTYSNQPQH
V gene: TRBV2
clone size: -
J gene: TRBJ1-5
CDR3 length: 16

CDR3 protein: AGTDRKYGYT
V gene: TRBV28
clone size: -
J gene: TRBJ1-2
CDR3 length: 10